This T cell receptor (beta chain) was observed in a study of molecular identifiers for immune sequencing clone quantification. Study-level background: RNA, taken in replicates from about 21,000 or 97,000 naive CD8 cells, was split five ways, with four sequenced. Overall study findings and caveats: In naive cells, under 1% of molecules belonged to clones above 20 RNA copies, against over 99% in effector cells.

This clonotype came up a few times. What it binds is unknown. The authors sorted naive CD8 T cells as CD8+CD4-CCR7+CD45RA+. Bulk TCR libraries used previously described methods and listed TCR primers. TCRdb analysed the PCR reads with MiXCR anew, one entry per CDR3 protein. The sample has approximately 630,000 distinct CDR3 sequences; around 25% are singletons. Germline CDR1 MNHEY, CDR2 SVGAGI. The CDR3 contains 14 residues. V shed 0 bases and J shed 7 bases, with 10 bases lying between them. This chain joins TRBV6-5 and TRBJ2-1; TRBD2 might be the D (6 bases). Sequencing used naive CD8+ T cells from blood, with Jurkat cell RNA spiked in. The subset denotes: FACS-sorted CD8+CD4-CCR7+CD45RA+ naive T cells. The clonotype was recovered from a human donor in good health. Some libraries in this study had Jurkat cell RNA spiked in. As DNA, the CDR3 is TGTGCCAGCAGTTACTCAGGTAGCGGTAATGAGCAGTTCTTC. It translates to CASSYSGSGNEQFF.